This T cell receptor beta chain was documented in a study of post-analysis software for immune sequencing data. Study observations and caveats: There was significantly lower normalized Chao1 diversity in multiple sclerosis patients than in controls. Elevated frequency relative to controls characterized several TRBV segments in patients, TRBV5-6, TRBV5-1 and TRBV20-1 among them. Strong co-clustering by F measure linked samples that shared a preparation batch.

Prepared TCR beta cDNA libraries contained unique molecular identifiers. Once roughly 0.9 to 10 million T cells were used, hundreds of thousands of cDNA molecules resulted. TCRdb re-called the PCR reads through MiXCR, storing one row per CDR3 protein. The sample holds about 180,000 distinct CDR3 sequences, about 30% seen once. With 11 bases clipped from V and 4 bases from J, the junction kept 11 bases outside the gene matches. The CDR3 is 14 amino acids. Germline V CDR1 and CDR2: ENHRY, SYGVKD. About this clonotype: Its target is not known.

V gene TRBV10-3 combines with J gene TRBJ2-3; 8 bases align to TRBD1. The source is a girl aged 5 to 17 with multiple sclerosis. Input material: blood. The chain's CDR3 is CAFSGQGGADTQYF. CDR3 coding DNA: TGTGCCTTCTCCGGACAGGGTGGTGCAGATACGCAGTATTTT.